The text below deals with one T cell receptor (beta chain). What antigen it recognizes has not been identified. Base qualities are not recorded, but no much larger clone differs from it by a single base. From the cysteine through the phenylalanine, the CDR3 covers 15 amino acids. The sequence is cut down to CDR3 DNA, 45 bases in frame from base 1. V is trimmed back by 5 bases and J by 6 bases, and the junction contains 8 bases that no gene match accounts for. Based on the germline V gene, the CDR1 and CDR2 sequences are MDHEN and SYDVKM. TCR CDR3 regions were amplified from genomic DNA by multiplex PCR using the deep immunoSEQ assay. For each cell subset, the extracted genomic DNA was distributed evenly across all wells of several immunoSEQ 96-well plates, and each plate served as one replicate. For sorted subsets, around 0.2 ug genomic DNA, equal to 30,000 or so T cell genomes, was loaded into each replicate PCR. The purified libraries were quantified using a Qubit 3.0 fluorometer, sized with a Bioanalyzer 2100, and then quantified again using the KAPA Library Quantification kit. Each immunoSEQ 96-well plate was sequenced on its own single-read 150-cycle Illumina NextSeq 550 flow cell. In the original analysis: Because the immunoSEQ output held only junctional sequences and lacked quality scores, the filtering could not match the filtering applied to full-length reads. Sequences were annotated with PyIR, a Python wrapper for IgBLAST v1.9, using IMGT germline references to assign V/J genes and CDR3. Reads were removed for weak V/J assignments (E-value above 1e-6), missing CDR3, stop codons, out-of-frame junctions, or ambiguous translated residues. A V3J clonotype was defined by an identical inferred V gene, J gene, and CDR3 amino acid sequence. Percentage overlap between repertoires was computed as shared unique clonotypes divided by the size of the smaller repertoire. Three approaches were used to assess repertoire richness: RTK rarefaction, the Chao1 estimator, and Recon v2.1 estimates of unobserved clonotypes. For all TCRbeta clonotypes obtained by the gDNA method from several donors, generation probabilities were computed with OLGA. TCRdb limited this immuneACCESS table to in-frame rearrangements with V and J called. A share of clones is missing; checked studies link under half to unresolved V genes, and the rest is unexplained. Clone size and the V and J calls come from that table; the DNA yielded D and trimming. Present in this sample are more than 2,000,000 clones, around 94% of which were seen just once. Together, the top ten hold 0.11% to 0.15% of the sample.

The sample belongs to a study of shared clonotypes between healthy human individuals (dated by TCRdb to the early 2020s). Background for the entire study: The cohort comprised a couple of women and three men aged 18 to 49 years. For each donor, CD4 naive and CD4 memory were each run on three plates, CD8 naive on two plates, and CD8 memory on one plate. Between about 0.94 and 10 billion PBMCs per donor were obtained by leukapheresis. Libraries were prepared and TCR repertoires were sequenced by different laboratories using diverse techniques, in order to increase sequencing depth and limit assay-specific biases. To estimate repertoire size and how much clonotypes are shared between individuals, the study performed deep sequencing of blood TCR repertoires from a handful of healthy adults. Beyond this particular receptor, the publication reports: Sampling was limited to blood, and TCR repertoires in tissue likely differ from TCR repertoires in blood. Incomplete sequencing was indicated by rarefaction of sorted-subset datasets, despite the large sequencing depth. Higher generation probabilities were observed for clonotypes shared by all four sorted-subset donors than for non-shared clonotypes. Because the study included a small number of donors, the genetic and exposure-history diversity represented was limited. Naive subsets generally had larger estimated clonotype richness than memory subsets did. When a few donors were compared, the shared fraction of clonotypes was around 5% for naive CD4, 3.5% to 4% for naive CD8, 2% to 2.5% for memory CD4, and 0.35% to 0.4% for memory CD8. Pairwise subsampling indicated that sequencing depth was expected to affect the degree of clonotype sharing among donors.

Healthy HIV-negative adults with no recently reported acute infections or vaccinations were included as donors. All donors were Caucasian adults living in Nashville, Tennessee, USA. Magnetic negative selection was used to enrich CD4+ T cells, after which naive cells were positively selected on CD45RA and the negative fraction became the memory subset. Blood was obtained by leukapheresis, after which PBMCs were separated by Ficoll-Histopaque density gradient centrifugation and cryopreserved in liquid nitrogen vapor phase. Analytical flow cytometry was used to check the purity and quantity of each magnetically sorted T cell population. Genomic DNA was isolated from each sorted fraction and quantified by UV absorbance on a Nanodrop 2000c.

The TCR sequence derives from a man younger than 35 in good health. Sequencing was carried out using naive CD4+ T cells sorted from blood. The meaning of the sample's cell subset or site label: CD45RA+ positively selected. The sequence is built from TRBV28 and TRBJ1-5; TRBD1 lines up with 9 middle nucleotides. The DNA sequence is TGTGCCAGCAGTCTCGGGACAGGGACGAGTCAGCCCCAGCATTTT. It translates as CASSLGTGTSQPQHF.